This T cell receptor beta chain was sequenced for a study of blood T cell repertoires in COVID-19. Turning to the study itself: The United States, Italy and Spain provided the acute and convalescent COVID-19 samples. PBMCs, B-cell-depleted T cells, or T cells were the source of the cDNA or gDNA that made up the material.

Original handling: For nucleated cells, counts were estimated from reference gene primer amplification. Data came from immunoSEQ multiplex PCR; TCRdb stores just in-frame clones and leaves some out. V, J and clone size derive from that table, while D and trimming were established from the DNA sequence. The table shows about 49,000 clones, with 68% occurring only once. The sample was peripheral blood. This TCR came from an older woman with acute or convalescent COVID-19.

CDR3 in amino acids: CASSPQTLATNEKLFF. Written as DNA, the CDR3 is TGTGCCAGCAGCCCACAGACCCTTGCAACTAATGAAAAACTGTTTTTT. The chain links TRBV7-3 to TRBJ1-4; no clear D gene. With 5 bases removed from V and 0 bases from J, the gap between germline ends came to 13 bases. This CDR3 contains 16 residues. Per the germline V gene, CDR1 is SGHTA and CDR2 is FQGTGA.